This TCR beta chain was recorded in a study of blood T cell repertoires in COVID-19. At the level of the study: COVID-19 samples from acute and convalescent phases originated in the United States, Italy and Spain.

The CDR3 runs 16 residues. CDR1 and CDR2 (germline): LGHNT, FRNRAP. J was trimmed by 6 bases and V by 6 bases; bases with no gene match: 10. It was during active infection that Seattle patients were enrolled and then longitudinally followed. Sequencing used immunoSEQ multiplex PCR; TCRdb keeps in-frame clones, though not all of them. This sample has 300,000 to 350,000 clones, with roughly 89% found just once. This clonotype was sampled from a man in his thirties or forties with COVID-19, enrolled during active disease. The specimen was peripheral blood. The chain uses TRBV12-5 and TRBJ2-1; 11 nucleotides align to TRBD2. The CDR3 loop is CASGRTVAGGSNEQFF. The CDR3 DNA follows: TGTGCTAGTGGACGAACCGTAGCGGGAGGGTCCAATGAGCAGTTCTTC.